This T cell receptor beta chain was identified in a study of identical twins. Findings of the study overall: While abundant cord blood beta clonotypes carried fewer insertions, memory repertoires showed no such pattern. Researchers reported excess low generation probability among twin-shared out-of-frame alpha sequences. Weaker excess sharing between twins was seen in beta out-of-frame sequences.

V lost 1 base and J 12 bases, leaving 9 bases between the germline ends. The CDR3 is 12 residues long. CDR1 and CDR2 from the germline V gene are LGHDT and YNNKEL (reference sequence). With respect to this clonotype: As yet, its antigen is unknown.

A universal primer binding site was introduced by template switching. The final cDNA contained unique molecular identifiers. TCRdb re-derived calls from the 5' RACE reads in MiXCR, one entry per CDR3 protein. The sample gives hundreds of thousands of distinct CDR3 sequences, around 6% of which show up once; around 1.7% is in the top ten. The sample consisted of naive T cells sorted from blood. The receptor comes from a man aged 18 to 30 in good health. The rearrangement links TRBV3-1 to TRBJ1-4, with D hard to call. DNA of the CDR3: TGTGCCAGCAGCCAAGGTGGACCGCAACTGTTTTTT. It encodes CASSQGGPQLFF.